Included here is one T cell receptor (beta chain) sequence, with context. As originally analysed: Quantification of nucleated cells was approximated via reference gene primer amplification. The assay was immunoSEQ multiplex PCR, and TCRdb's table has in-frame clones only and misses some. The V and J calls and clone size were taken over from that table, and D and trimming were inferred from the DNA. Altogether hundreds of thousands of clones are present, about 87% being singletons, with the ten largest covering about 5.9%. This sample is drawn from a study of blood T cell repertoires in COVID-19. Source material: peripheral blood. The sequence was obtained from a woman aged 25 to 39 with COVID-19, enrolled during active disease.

The CDR3 sequence: CASSQQGVGELFF. CDR3 bases: TGTGCCAGCAGCCAGCAGGGTGTCGGGGAGCTGTTTTTT. This chain links TRBV14 with TRBJ2-2; weak D call: TRBD1 (5 bases). Trimming left V 3 bases short and J 7 bases short, with 9 bases between. CDR1 and CDR2 from the germline V gene are SGHDN and FVKESK. The CDR3 has 13 amino acids.